Described below is a single TCR beta chain sequence and its context. The specificity of this receptor is unknown. No much larger clone exists at a distance of one base, and base qualities are not known. The data are from a study of blood T cell repertoires in COVID-19 (dated by TCRdb to the early 2020s). General notes on the study: Samples covering the acute and convalescent phases of COVID-19 were provided by collaborators in the United States, Italy and Spain. The prospective study material was composed of cDNA or gDNA derived from T cells, B-cell-depleted T cells, or PBMCs. Subjects who had been exposed to COVID-19, were actively infected with it, or had recovered from it provided the deeply sampled blood TCRbeta repertoires that made up the dataset. A freely available public database, intended as a resource for researchers studying the immune response to SARS-CoV-2, is where the repertoires were released. Samples came from the ongoing ImmuneRACE study (first 160 participants) plus 1,254 subjects from 6 global collaborators. Sample metadata almost always included a de-identified subject ID, COVID-19 status, age in years and sex. HLA class I and class II types, where available, came from metadata supplied by the sample provider rather than from assay-based typing.

The research as a whole found: The quantity of clinical and demographic metadata differed by source and by participant and was supplied without curation.

Whole blood was collected in K2EDTA tubes by collaborating institutions according to the institutions' own protocols. For TCRbeta analysis, collaborator samples were shipped as frozen whole blood, as isolated PBMCs, or as DNA extracted from either sample type. CDR1 and CDR2 were assigned from the germline V gene (reference sequence) as MNHEY and SMNVEV. Relative to germline, V is missing 2 bases and J is missing 4 bases, with 5 bases of the junction outside any gene match. The CDR3, cysteine through phenylalanine, is 15 amino acids long. The CDR3 DNA has 45 bases and is translated from base 1. TCRbeta CDR3 regions were amplified from genomic DNA using the immunoSEQ Assay, a bias-controlled multiplex PCR. In the source study's methods: Within the assay, amplification of reference gene primers was used to estimate how many nucleated cells each sample contained. To quantify the absolute abundance of each unique TCRbeta CDR3 rearrangement, sequence reads were collapsed and filtered. Productive Simpson clonality was computed per sample as the square root of Simpson's diversity index over productive rearrangements. TCRdb carries this immuneACCESS record with in-frame sequences only. Its versions omit some clonotypes, under half of them owing to an unresolved V gene in the studies checked, with the rest unexplained. The V and J calls and the clone size are those of that table, but D and trimming were determined from the DNA. Counted in this sample were 70,000 to 95,000 clones; roughly 82% of them appeared once. The leading ten clones occupy less than 25% of the sample.

The clonotype originates from a human donor in a cohort sampled during active COVID-19. Sequencing used peripheral blood. The V and J segments used are TRBV27 and TRBJ2-3, with 8 junctional bases fitting TRBD2. CDR3 reads: CASSLNGGASDTQYF. In nucleotide form, the sequence is TGTGCCAGCAGTTTAAACGGGGGGGCGTCAGATACGCAGTATTTT.